This TCR beta chain was sequenced for a study of blood T cell repertoires in COVID-19. Study summary: PBMCs, B-cell-depleted T cells, or T cells provided the cDNA or gDNA that made up the material.

In the original processing: Amplification with reference gene primers provided the estimates of nucleated cell counts. Generated by immunoSEQ multiplex PCR, the TCRdb table keeps only in-frame clones and is missing some. V, J and clone size derive from that table, while D and trimming were established from the DNA sequence. The sample has about 250,000 clones, over 75% seen once. V gave up 5 bases and J gave up 0 bases, with 15 bases separating them. Germline CDR1 SGHKS, CDR2 YYEKEE (reference sequence). The length of the CDR3 is 17 residues. This TCR was sampled from a woman of 80 years or more with acute or convalescent COVID-19. Sequencing was done on a sample of peripheral blood. The rearrangement uses TRBV5-5 and TRBJ2-6; tentative D call: TRBD1 (5 bases). The CDR3 is CASSGSTAISGANVLTF. CDR3 in DNA: TGTGCCAGCAGTGGTTCGACAGCCATCTCTGGGGCCAACGTCCTGACTTTC.